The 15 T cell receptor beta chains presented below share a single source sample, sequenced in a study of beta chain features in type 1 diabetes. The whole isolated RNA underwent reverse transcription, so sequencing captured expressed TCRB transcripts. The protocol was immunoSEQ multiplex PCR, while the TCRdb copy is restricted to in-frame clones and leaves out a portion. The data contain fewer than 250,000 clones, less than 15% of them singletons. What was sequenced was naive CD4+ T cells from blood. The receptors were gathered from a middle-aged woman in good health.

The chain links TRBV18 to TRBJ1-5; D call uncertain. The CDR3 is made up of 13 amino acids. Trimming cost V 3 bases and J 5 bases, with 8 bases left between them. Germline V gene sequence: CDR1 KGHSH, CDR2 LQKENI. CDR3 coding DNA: TGTGCCAGCTCACCTAACAGAGATCAGCCCCAGCATTTT. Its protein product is CASSPNRDQPQHF.

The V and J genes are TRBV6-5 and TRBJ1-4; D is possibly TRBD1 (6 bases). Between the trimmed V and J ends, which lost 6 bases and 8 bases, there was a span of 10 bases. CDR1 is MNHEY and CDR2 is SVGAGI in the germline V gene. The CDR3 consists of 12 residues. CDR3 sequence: CASRSGVEKLFF. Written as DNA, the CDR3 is TGTGCCAGCAGATCAGGGGTGGAAAAACTGTTTTTT.

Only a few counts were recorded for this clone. The CDR3 protein is CASSPPGQGARDTEAFF. The DNA of the CDR3 is TGTGCCAGCAGTCCGCCGGGACAGGGGGCGCGGGACACTGAAGCTTTCTTT. The chain is built from TRBV5-4 and TRBJ1-1; 12 bases map to TRBD1. This CDR3 comprises 17 residues. Germline-derived CDR1 and CDR2 are SGHNT and YYREEE (reference sequence). V shed 5 bases and J 3 bases; nucleotides not matched to a gene: 11.

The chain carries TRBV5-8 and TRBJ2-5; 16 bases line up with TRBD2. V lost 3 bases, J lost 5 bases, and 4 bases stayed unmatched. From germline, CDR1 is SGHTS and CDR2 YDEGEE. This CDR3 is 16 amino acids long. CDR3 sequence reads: CASSSGTSGGGETQYF. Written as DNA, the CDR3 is TGTGCCAGCAGCTCCGGGACTAGCGGGGGGGGTGAGACCCAGTACTTC.

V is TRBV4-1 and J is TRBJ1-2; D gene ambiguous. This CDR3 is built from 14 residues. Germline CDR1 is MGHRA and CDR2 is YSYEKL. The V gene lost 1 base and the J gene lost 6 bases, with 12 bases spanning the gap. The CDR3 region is CASSQAGFGNGYTF. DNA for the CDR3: TGCGCCAGCAGCCAAGCTGGCTTCGGGAATGGCTACACCTTC.

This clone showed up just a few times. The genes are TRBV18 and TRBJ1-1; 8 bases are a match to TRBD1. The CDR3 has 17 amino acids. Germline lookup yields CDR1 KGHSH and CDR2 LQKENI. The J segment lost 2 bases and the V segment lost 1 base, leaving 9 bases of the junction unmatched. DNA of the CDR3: TGTGCCAGCTCACCACGTCGAGACAGGGGAACCAACACTGAAGCTTTCTTT. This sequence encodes CASSPRRDRGTNTEAFF.

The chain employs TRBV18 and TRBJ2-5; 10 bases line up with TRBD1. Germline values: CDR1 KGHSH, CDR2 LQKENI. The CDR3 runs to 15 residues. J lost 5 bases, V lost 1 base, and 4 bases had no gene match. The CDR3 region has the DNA TGTGCCAGCTCACCACTTCCGGGACAGGGGGAGACCCAGTACTTC. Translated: CASSPLPGQGETQYF. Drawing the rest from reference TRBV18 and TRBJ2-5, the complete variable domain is NAGVMQNPRHLVRRRGQEARLRCSPMKGHSHVYWYRQLPEEGLKFMVYLQKENIIDESGMPKERFSAEFPKEGPSILRIQQVVRGDSAAYFCASSPLPGQGETQYFGPGTRLLVL.

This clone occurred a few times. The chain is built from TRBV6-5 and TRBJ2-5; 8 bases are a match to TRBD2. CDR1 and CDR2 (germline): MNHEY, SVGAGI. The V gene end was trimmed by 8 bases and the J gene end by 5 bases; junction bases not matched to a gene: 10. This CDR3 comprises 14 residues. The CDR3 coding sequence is TGTGCCAGCCGGTTGGGACTAGTGGGGGAGACCCAGTACTTC. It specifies CASRLGLVGETQYF.

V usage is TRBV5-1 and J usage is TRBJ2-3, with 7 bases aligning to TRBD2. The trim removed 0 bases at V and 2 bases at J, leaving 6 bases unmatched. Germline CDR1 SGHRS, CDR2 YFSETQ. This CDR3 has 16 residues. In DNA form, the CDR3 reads TGCGCCAGCAGCTTGGAGCGGGGCGGCCCCACAGATACGCAGTATTTT. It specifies CASSLERGGPTDTQYF.

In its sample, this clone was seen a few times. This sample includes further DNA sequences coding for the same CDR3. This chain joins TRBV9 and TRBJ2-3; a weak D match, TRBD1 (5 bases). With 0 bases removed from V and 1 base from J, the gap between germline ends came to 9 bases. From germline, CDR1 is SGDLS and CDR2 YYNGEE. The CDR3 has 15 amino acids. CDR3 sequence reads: CASSVVGQGTDTQYF. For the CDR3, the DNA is TGTGCCAGCAGCGTAGTGGGGCAGGGCACAGATACGCAGTATTTT.

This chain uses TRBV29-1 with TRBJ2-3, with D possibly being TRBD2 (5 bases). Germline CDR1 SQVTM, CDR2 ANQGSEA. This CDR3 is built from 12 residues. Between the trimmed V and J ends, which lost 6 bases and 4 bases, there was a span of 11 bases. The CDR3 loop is CSVEGSADTQYF. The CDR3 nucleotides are TGCAGCGTAGAGGGTTCGGCAGATACGCAGTATTTT.

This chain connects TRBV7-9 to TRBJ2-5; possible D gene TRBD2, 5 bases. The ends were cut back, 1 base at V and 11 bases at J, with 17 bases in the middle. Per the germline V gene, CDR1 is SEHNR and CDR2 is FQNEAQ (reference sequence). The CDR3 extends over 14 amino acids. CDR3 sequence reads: CASSLGVPSREQYF. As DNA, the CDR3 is TGTGCCAGCAGCTTAGGCGTCCCCTCGAGGGAGCAGTACTTC. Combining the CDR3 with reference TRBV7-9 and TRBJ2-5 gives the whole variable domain DTGVSQNPRHKITKRGQNVTFRCDPISEHNRLYWYRQTLGQGPEFLTYFQNEAQLEKSRLLSDRFSAERPKGSFSTLEIQRTEQGDSAMYLCASSLGVPSREQYFGPGTRLLVL.

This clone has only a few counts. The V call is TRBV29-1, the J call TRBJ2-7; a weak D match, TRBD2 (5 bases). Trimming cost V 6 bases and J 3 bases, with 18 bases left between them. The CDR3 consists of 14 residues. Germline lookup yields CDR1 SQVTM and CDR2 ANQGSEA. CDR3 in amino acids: CSVRKGDLYYEQYF. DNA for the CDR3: TGCAGCGTCCGGAAGGGAGATCTGTACTACGAGCAGTACTTC.

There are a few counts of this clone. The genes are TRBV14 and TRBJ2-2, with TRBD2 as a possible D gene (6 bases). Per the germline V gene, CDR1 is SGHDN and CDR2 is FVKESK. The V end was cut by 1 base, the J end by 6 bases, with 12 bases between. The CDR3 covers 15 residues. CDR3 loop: CASSQVRGGAGELFF. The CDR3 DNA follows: TGTGCCAGCAGCCAAGTCAGAGGAGGGGCCGGGGAGCTGTTTTTT. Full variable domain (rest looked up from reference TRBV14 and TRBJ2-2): EAGVTQFPSHSVIEKGQTVTLRCDPISGHDNLYWYRRVMGKEIKFLLHFVKESKQDESGMPNNRFLAERTGGTYSTLKVQPAELEDSGVYFCASSQVRGGAGELFFGEGSRLTVL.

The CDR3 sequence is CASSPGQYYNEQFF. CDR3 bases: TGTGCCAGCAGCCCGGGACAGTACTACAATGAGCAGTTCTTC. V usage is TRBV7-9 and J usage is TRBJ2-1; 7 nucleotides agree with TRBD1. The CDR3 loop spans 14 amino acids. Germline V lookup: CDR1 SEHNR, CDR2 FQNEAQ (reference sequence). The junction had 4 bases not matched to a gene; V was cut back by 5 bases and J by 3 bases.